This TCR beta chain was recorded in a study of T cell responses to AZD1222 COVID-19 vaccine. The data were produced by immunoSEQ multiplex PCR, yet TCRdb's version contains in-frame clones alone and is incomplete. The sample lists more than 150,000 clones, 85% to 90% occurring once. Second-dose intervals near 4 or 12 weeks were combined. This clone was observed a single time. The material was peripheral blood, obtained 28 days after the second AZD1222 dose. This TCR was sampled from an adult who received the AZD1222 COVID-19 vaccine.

CDR3 region: CASSSITSGSYNEQFF. CDR3 coding DNA: TGTGCCAGCAGTTCGATAACTAGCGGGAGTTACAATGAGCAGTTCTTC. The chain links TRBV27 to TRBJ2-1, with 11 bases matching TRBD2. Germline V gene data show CDR1 as MNHEY and CDR2 as SMNVEV (reference sequence). CDR3 length: 16 amino acids. V shed 4 bases and J 4 bases; nucleotides not matched to a gene: 6.